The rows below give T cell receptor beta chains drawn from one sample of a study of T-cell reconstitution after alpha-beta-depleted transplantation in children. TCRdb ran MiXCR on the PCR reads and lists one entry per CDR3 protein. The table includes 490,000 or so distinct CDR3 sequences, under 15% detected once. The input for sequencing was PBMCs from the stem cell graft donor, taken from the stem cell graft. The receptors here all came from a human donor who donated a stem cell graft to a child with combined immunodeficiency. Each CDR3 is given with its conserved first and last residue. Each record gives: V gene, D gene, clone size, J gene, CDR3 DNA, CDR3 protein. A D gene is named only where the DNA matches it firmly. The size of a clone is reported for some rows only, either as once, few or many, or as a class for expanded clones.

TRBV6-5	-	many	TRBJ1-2	TGTGCCAGCACCCCGGGGGTGACCGGTGGCTACACCTTC	CASTPGVTGGYTF
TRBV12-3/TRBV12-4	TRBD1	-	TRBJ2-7	TGTGCCAGCAGTTTTGGGACAGCCCTTAATGAGCAGTACTTC	CASSFGTALNEQYF
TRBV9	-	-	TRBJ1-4	TGTGCCAGCAGCGTAGAGCAGGGGCCCCGGGAAAAACTGTTTTTT	CASSVEQGPREKLFF
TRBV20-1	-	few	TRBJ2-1	TGCAGTGCCATCCTCACCGGGACGCAGGGACTCAATGAGCAGTTCTTC	CSAILTGTQGLNEQFF
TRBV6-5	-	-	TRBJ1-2	TGTGCCAGCAGTTACGGGGGGGGCCAGAGTTATGGCTACACCTTC	CASSYGGGQSYGYTF
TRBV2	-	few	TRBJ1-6	TGTGCCAGCAGTGAAACGACTCCCACACCCCTCCACTTT	CASSETTPTPLHF
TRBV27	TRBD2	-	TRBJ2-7	TGTGCCAGCAGTTTAAAACTAGCGGGCTACGAGCAGTACTTC	CASSLKLAGYEQYF
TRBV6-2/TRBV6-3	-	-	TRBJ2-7	TGTGCCAGCAACGGGTTGGGGGGATCCTACGAGCAGTACTTC	CASNGLGGSYEQYF
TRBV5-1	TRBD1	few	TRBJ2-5	TGCGCCAGCAGCTTGGGGGACAGGGACCAAGAGACCCAGTACTTC	CASSLGDRDQETQYF
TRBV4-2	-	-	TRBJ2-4	TGTGCCAGCAGCCAGGCAAAGGGGAGGGCCAAAAACATTCAGTACTTC	CASSQAKGRAKNIQYF
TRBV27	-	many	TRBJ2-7	TGTGCCAGCAGTTTTAAGGGAGGCCCCTACGAGCAGTACTTC	CASSFKGGPYEQYF
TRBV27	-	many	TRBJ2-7	TGTGCCAGCAGTTCCTCGACAGGGACTTTATACGAGCAGTACTTC	CASSSSTGTLYEQYF
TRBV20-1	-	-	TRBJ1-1	TGCAGTGCTAGCCCCCGAATCCGCCATAACACTGAAGCTTTCTTT	CSASPRIRHNTEAFF
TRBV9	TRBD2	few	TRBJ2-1	TGTGCCAGCAGCCCCCAAGGAGCGGGAGGGAGGAATGAGCAGTTCTTC	CASSPQGAGGRNEQFF
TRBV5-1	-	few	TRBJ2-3	TGCGCCAGCACTTCCTCAGATACGCAGTATTTT	CASTSSDTQYF
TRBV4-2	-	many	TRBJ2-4	TGTGCCAGCAGCCCGACTATCGGTGCAGAGGACATTCAGTACTTC	CASSPTIGAEDIQYF